Listed below are T cell receptor beta chains from one sample, sequenced in a study of shared clonotypes between healthy human individuals. Produced via immunoSEQ multiplex PCR; TCRdb's table is partial and in-frame only. Counted here are roughly 2.2 million clones, roughly 92% occurring once; the ten biggest clones make up 0.37%. The sequenced sample was naive CD4+ T cells from PBMCs. The receptors derive from a man younger than 35 in good health. Some clones in this sample may be carry-over from other donors' samples. Both conserved end residues are part of each CDR3. The D gene is left open where the match is weak. Where a row states a size, it is once, few, many or the class of an expanded clone; other rows omit it.

V gene: TRBV4-1; J gene: TRBJ1-2; D gene: TRBD1; clone size: NA; CDR3 DNA: TGCGCCAGCAGCCACACCCAGGGGGGCTATGGCTACACCTTC; CDR3 protein: CASSHTQGGYGYTF
V gene: TRBV29-1; J gene: TRBJ1-1; D gene: NA; clone size: few; CDR3 DNA: TGCAGCGTTGATGGGCGGGCGTCAGAAGCTTTCTTT; CDR3 protein: CSVDGRASEAFF
V gene: TRBV2; J gene: TRBJ2-2; D gene: TRBD2; clone size: NA; CDR3 DNA: TGTGCCAGCAGTGAACTGGCGGGAGGCACCGGGGAGCTGTTTTTT; CDR3 protein: CASSELAGGTGELFF
V gene: TRBV5-6; J gene: TRBJ2-7; D gene: TRBD2; clone size: NA; CDR3 DNA: TGTGCCAGCAGCTTGGGATGGGCCTCAGGAACTAGCGTGCCCTACGAGCAGTACTTC; CDR3 protein: CASSLGWASGTSVPYEQYF
V gene: TRBV19; J gene: TRBJ1-2; D gene: TRBD1; clone size: NA; CDR3 DNA: TGTGCCAGCGCAGAGACAGGGGTCCATGGCTACACCTTC; CDR3 protein: CASAETGVHGYTF
V gene: TRBV7-9; J gene: TRBJ1-4; D gene: NA; clone size: NA; CDR3 DNA: TGTGCCAGCAGCCCCGGGGGTGGGGAAAAACTGTTTTTT; CDR3 protein: CASSPGGGEKLFF
V gene: TRBV18; J gene: TRBJ1-1; D gene: NA; clone size: NA; CDR3 DNA: TGTGCCAGCTCACAGTCGTCGGGGGGAGGTGAAGCTTTCTTT; CDR3 protein: CASSQSSGGGEAFF
V gene: TRBV7-3; J gene: TRBJ1-1; D gene: NA; clone size: NA; CDR3 DNA: TGTGCCAGCAGCCCCTCGGCAGGGGCTGAAGCTTTCTTT; CDR3 protein: CASSPSAGAEAFF
V gene: TRBV5-1; J gene: TRBJ2-6; D gene: NA; clone size: NA; CDR3 DNA: TGCGCCAGCAGCGTCGGACGGCCCGCGGGGGCCAACGTCCTGACTTTC; CDR3 protein: CASSVGRPAGANVLTF
V gene: TRBV9; J gene: TRBJ2-7; D gene: TRBD2; clone size: NA; CDR3 DNA: TGTGCCAGCAGCGTGCAAGCGGGATGGACCTACGAGCAGTACTTC; CDR3 protein: CASSVQAGWTYEQYF
V gene: TRBV4-2; J gene: TRBJ1-4; D gene: NA; clone size: once; CDR3 DNA: TGTGCCAGCAGCCAGGGGGGGGAGGCTAATGAAAAACTGTTTTTT; CDR3 protein: CASSQGGEANEKLFF
V gene: TRBV28; J gene: TRBJ1-4; D gene: NA; clone size: once; CDR3 DNA: TGTGCCAGCAGTTTAGCAGGGGTTAATGAAAAACTGTTTTTT; CDR3 protein: CASSLAGVNEKLFF
V gene: TRBV11-2; J gene: TRBJ1-2; D gene: TRBD1; clone size: NA; CDR3 DNA: TGTGCCAGCAGCCTAAGGGCGGCAGGGGGGAGAGGCTACACCTTC; CDR3 protein: CASSLRAAGGRGYTF
V gene: TRBV18; J gene: TRBJ2-7; D gene: NA; clone size: NA; CDR3 DNA: TGTGCCAGCTCACCGCGTGGGGGTCCCTACGAGCAGTACTTC; CDR3 protein: CASSPRGGPYEQYF
V gene: TRBV18; J gene: TRBJ2-3; D gene: TRBD1; clone size: NA; CDR3 DNA: TGTGCCAGCTCACCACAAGAGGGACAGGGTAATTTGGCGCAGTATTTT; CDR3 protein: CASSPQEGQGNLAQYF
V gene: TRBV20-1; J gene: TRBJ2-7; D gene: NA; clone size: NA; CDR3 DNA: TGCAGTGCCCCTCGGGCCTACGAGCAGTACTTC; CDR3 protein: CSAPRAYEQYF
V gene: TRBV19; J gene: TRBJ2-5; D gene: TRBD1; clone size: NA; CDR3 DNA: TGTGCCAGTAGTATATCCTTTGAGGGGGCTCAAGAGACCCAGTACTTC; CDR3 protein: CASSISFEGAQETQYF
V gene: TRBV7-9; J gene: TRBJ2-1; D gene: TRBD1; clone size: NA; CDR3 DNA: TGTGCCAGCAGCTTAGGGTCAGGGACAGGGTACTACAATGAGCAGTTCTTC; CDR3 protein: CASSLGSGTGYYNEQFF
V gene: TRBV7-2; J gene: TRBJ1-1; D gene: TRBD1; clone size: NA; CDR3 DNA: TGTGCCAGCAGCGACGACAGGGGGTTCACTGAAGCTTTCTTT; CDR3 protein: CASSDDRGFTEAFF
V gene: TRBV15; J gene: TRBJ2-7; D gene: TRBD1; clone size: NA; CDR3 DNA: TGTGCCACCAGCAGAGATAAGACAGGGGATACCTACGAGCAGTACTTC; CDR3 protein: CATSRDKTGDTYEQYF
V gene: TRBV2; J gene: TRBJ2-1; D gene: TRBD2; clone size: NA; CDR3 DNA: TGTGCCAGCAGCCCTCTACGGTCGGGACTAGCGAAGCAGTTCTTC; CDR3 protein: CASSPLRSGLAKQFF
V gene: TRBV6-1; J gene: TRBJ2-1; D gene: NA; clone size: NA; CDR3 DNA: TGTGCCAGCAGGAAACAGGGATTCAACCAGCAGTTCTTC; CDR3 protein: CASRKQGFNQQFF
V gene: TRBV6-5; J gene: TRBJ2-2; D gene: TRBD2; clone size: NA; CDR3 DNA: TGTGCCAGCAGTTACCTAGCGGGAGGCACCGGGGAGCTGTTTTTT; CDR3 protein: CASSYLAGGTGELFF
V gene: TRBV7-2; J gene: TRBJ2-1; D gene: NA; clone size: NA; CDR3 DNA: TGTGCCAGCAGCTCAGTGGCCCTCGGAAATGAGCAGTTCTTC; CDR3 protein: CASSSVALGNEQFF
V gene: TRBV7-2; J gene: TRBJ1-2; D gene: NA; clone size: once; CDR3 DNA: TGTGCCAGCAGCTTAGGGCCGGCGCGAGGCTACACCTTC; CDR3 protein: CASSLGPARGYTF
V gene: TRBV9; J gene: TRBJ1-5; D gene: TRBD1; clone size: NA; CDR3 DNA: TGTGCCAGCAGCGTCGGGATGGACAGGGAGGGCAATCAGCCCCAGCATTTT; CDR3 protein: CASSVGMDREGNQPQHF
V gene: TRBV5-1; J gene: TRBJ1-1; D gene: TRBD1; clone size: NA; CDR3 DNA: TGCGCCAGCAGCCCGGGACAGCCGGGTAGAAACACTGAAGCTTTCTTT; CDR3 protein: CASSPGQPGRNTEAFF
V gene: TRBV5-1; J gene: TRBJ1-4; D gene: NA; clone size: NA; CDR3 DNA: TGCGCCAGCAGCTTGCGGGGGGTAGATGAAAAACTGTTTTTT; CDR3 protein: CASSLRGVDEKLFF
V gene: TRBV7-2; J gene: TRBJ2-2; D gene: TRBD2; clone size: NA; CDR3 DNA: TGTGCCAGCAACCAGGGACTAGCGGGGGCCGGGGAGCTGTTTTTT; CDR3 protein: CASNQGLAGAGELFF
V gene: TRBV7-9; J gene: TRBJ2-5; D gene: NA; clone size: NA; CDR3 DNA: TGTGCCAGCAGCCCCGGCACAGGCCCCCAAGAGACCCAGTACTTC; CDR3 protein: CASSPGTGPQETQYF
V gene: TRBV19; J gene: TRBJ1-1; D gene: NA; clone size: NA; CDR3 DNA: TGTGCCAGTAGTATGGGTACCACCGGGGGCACTGAAGCTTTCTTT; CDR3 protein: CASSMGTTGGTEAFF
V gene: TRBV25-1; J gene: TRBJ1-1; D gene: TRBD1; clone size: NA; CDR3 DNA: TGTGCCAGCAGTGCGAGACAGGGACCGAACACTGAAGCTTTCTTT; CDR3 protein: CASSARQGPNTEAFF
V gene: TRBV28; J gene: TRBJ2-3; D gene: NA; clone size: NA; CDR3 DNA: TGTGCCAGCAGTTTAATTGGGACCAGCTTTGCTGATACGCAGTATTTT; CDR3 protein: CASSLIGTSFADTQYF
V gene: TRBV7-2; J gene: TRBJ1-3; D gene: NA; clone size: NA; CDR3 DNA: TGTGCCAGCAGCTTGACGGGAAACACCATATATTTT; CDR3 protein: CASSLTGNTIYF
V gene: TRBV19; J gene: TRBJ2-4; D gene: NA; clone size: NA; CDR3 DNA: TGTGCCAGTAGACTCTCGAGTCTAGCCAAAAACATTCAGTACTTC; CDR3 protein: CASRLSSLAKNIQYF
V gene: TRBV6-5; J gene: TRBJ1-5; D gene: NA; clone size: NA; CDR3 DNA: TGTGCCAGCAGTTACCGGGCCGGGCTGGGCAATCAGCCCCGGCATTTT; CDR3 protein: CASSYRAGLGNQPRHF
V gene: TRBV6-1; J gene: TRBJ1-2; D gene: TRBD1; clone size: NA; CDR3 DNA: TGTGCCAGCGCCTACAGACAGGGGGCGAGGGGCTACACCTTC; CDR3 protein: CASAYRQGARGYTF
V gene: TRBV7-9; J gene: TRBJ1-2; D gene: NA; clone size: NA; CDR3 DNA: TGTGCCAGCAGCCGAACCGGGGGATACGACTATGGCTACACCTTC; CDR3 protein: CASSRTGGYDYGYTF
V gene: TRBV5-1; J gene: TRBJ2-1; D gene: NA; clone size: NA; CDR3 DNA: TGCGCCAGCAGCCCGCCGCGGGCTGGCGAGCAGTTCTTC; CDR3 protein: CASSPPRAGEQFF
V gene: TRBV28; J gene: TRBJ1-2; D gene: NA; clone size: once; CDR3 DNA: TGTGCCAGCAGTTCCATGGGTCGGTACACCTTC; CDR3 protein: CASSSMGRYTF
V gene: TRBV28; J gene: TRBJ1-5; D gene: NA; clone size: NA; CDR3 DNA: TGTGCCAGCACCCGGGACGGTAGCAATCAGCCCCAGCATTTT; CDR3 protein: CASTRDGSNQPQHF
V gene: TRBV5-4; J gene: TRBJ1-2; D gene: NA; clone size: NA; CDR3 DNA: TGTGCCAGCAGCTTGAATCTGGTTCCCTATGGCTACACCTTC; CDR3 protein: CASSLNLVPYGYTF
V gene: TRBV28; J gene: TRBJ2-7; D gene: TRBD2; clone size: NA; CDR3 DNA: TGTGCCAGCAGTTCCGGGACTAGCGGGAGGGCCCTAGACGAGCAGTACTTC; CDR3 protein: CASSSGTSGRALDEQYF
V gene: TRBV7-8; J gene: TRBJ2-3; D gene: NA; clone size: NA; CDR3 DNA: TGTGCCAGCAGCGCCCGGGTACTTGGCGATACGCAGTATTTT; CDR3 protein: CASSARVLGDTQYF
V gene: TRBV7-2; J gene: TRBJ1-2; D gene: NA; clone size: NA; CDR3 DNA: TGTGCCAGCAGCTTAGCGCCCACCTATGGCTACACCTTC; CDR3 protein: CASSLAPTYGYTF
V gene: TRBV4-1; J gene: TRBJ2-7; D gene: NA; clone size: NA; CDR3 DNA: TGCGCCAGCAGCCAAGATGGATACGAGCAGTACTTC; CDR3 protein: CASSQDGYEQYF
V gene: TRBV28; J gene: TRBJ2-7; D gene: TRBD2; clone size: NA; CDR3 DNA: TGTGCCAGCAGTAAGCTCTCGGGGGGCGGGAGGACTAACAACGAGCAGTACTTC; CDR3 protein: CASSKLSGGGRTNNEQYF
V gene: TRBV2; J gene: TRBJ1-5; D gene: NA; clone size: NA; CDR3 DNA: TGTGCCAGCAGTGAAGTAGACCCCGGACAGCCCCAGCATTTT; CDR3 protein: CASSEVDPGQPQHF
V gene: TRBV11-1; J gene: TRBJ2-6; D gene: NA; clone size: NA; CDR3 DNA: TGTGCCAGCAGCTTTTCGGGGACCGTGTTCTCTGGGGCCAACGTCCTGACTTTC; CDR3 protein: CASSFSGTVFSGANVLTF